The 14 T cell receptor beta chains given below trace back to one sample, sequenced in a study of shared clonotypes between healthy human individuals. Only in-frame clones appear in the TCRdb table, and some are missing; sequencing was by immunoSEQ multiplex PCR. The table lists about 2,100,000 clones, about 93% of them singletons. CD8 cells classed as naive were CD45RO-negative and positively selected for CCR7, excluding terminally differentiated effector memory CD45RA+ cells. The specimen was naive CD8+ T cells from PBMCs. Source of these receptors: a man aged 18 to 35 in good health. Some clones in this sample may be carry-over from other donors' samples.

The chain carries TRBV28 and TRBJ1-2; D is uncertain. The CDR3 length is 14 residues. Germline V gene data show CDR1 as MDHEN and CDR2 as SYDVKM. V was clipped by 8 bases and J by 1 base, with 14 bases between them. The CDR3 region is CASAPLRVNYGYTF. The DNA for the CDR3 is TGTGCCAGCGCACCCCTCCGGGTTAACTATGGCTACACCTTC.

Only one count was recorded for this clone. The chain is built from TRBV15 and TRBJ1-2; D is unresolved. The germline V gene has CDR1 LNHNV and CDR2 YYDKDF (reference sequence). Trimming left V 3 bases short and J 9 bases short, with 17 bases between. The CDR3 has 14 amino acids. The CDR3 reads CATSSVGSRGSYTF. In DNA form, the CDR3 reads TGTGCCACCAGCAGTGTCGGATCCCGTGGGAGCTACACCTTC.

This chain joins TRBV27 and TRBJ1-1; D perhaps matches TRBD1 (6 bases). Trimming took off 7 bases at V and 1 base at J, with 13 bases between the two ends. The CDR3 has 14 residues. Germline V gene lookup returns CDR1 MNHEY and CDR2 SMNVEV (reference sequence). CDR3 in DNA: TGTGCCAGCAACATCCTGGGGGCGAACACTGAAGCTTTCTTT. Protein product: CASNILGANTEAFF.

The J gene is TRBJ1-4, the V gene TRBV6-5, with D perhaps TRBD1 (6 bases). The germline V gene encodes CDR1 MNHEY and CDR2 SVGAGI. The V and J ends lost 6 bases and 7 bases respectively, with 15 bases between them. The CDR3 extends over 14 amino acids. DNA for the CDR3: TGTGCCAGCAGCGACCGGGGGGCAGGTGAAAAACTGTTTTTT. The encoded protein is CASSDRGAGEKLFF.

The chain couples TRBV7-2 to TRBJ1-4, with a tentative D call TRBD1 (6 bases). This CDR3 comprises 16 residues. Looked up from germline, CDR1 is SGHTA and CDR2 is FQGNSA. V was pared by 4 bases and J by 7 bases, with 19 bases between. The CDR3 bases are TGTGCCAGCAGCTCCCGGGACACTGGACGTCGTGAAAAACTGTTTTTT. It specifies CASSSRDTGRREKLFF.

The sample holds one count of this clone. The chain employs TRBV29-1 and TRBJ2-1, with a possible D match to TRBD1 (5 bases). The ends were cut back, 7 bases at V and 0 bases at J, with 16 bases in the middle. CDR1 is SQVTM and CDR2 is ANQGSEA in the germline V gene. The CDR3 extends over 15 amino acids. The CDR3 DNA reads as TGCAGCGCTCTTTGGGGCGGAAGCTCCTACAATGAGCAGTTCTTC. It is translated as CSALWGGSSYNEQFF.

The chain recombines TRBV27 with TRBJ1-1; D remains unclear. The V end was cut by 2 bases, the J end by 6 bases, with 10 bases between. The length of the CDR3 is 13 residues. CDR1 MNHEY and CDR2 SMNVEV come from the germline V gene (reference sequence). The CDR3 loop is CASSLMLAAEAFF. CDR3 nucleotide sequence: TGTGCCAGCAGTTTAATGCTTGCTGCTGAAGCTTTCTTT.

Regarding this clone: Other DNA sequences from this sample encode an identical CDR3 as well. V usage is TRBV29-1 and J usage is TRBJ1-2; 9 nucleotides align to TRBD1. This CDR3 comprises 16 residues. V was clipped by 5 bases and J by 8 bases; unmatched bases: 18. The germline V gene encodes CDR1 SQVTM and CDR2 ANQGSEA. CDR3: CSVPVLMGTGFGGYTF. CDR3 in DNA: TGCAGCGTTCCCGTTCTTATGGGGACAGGGTTCGGAGGCTACACCTTC.

The count of this clone is one. In DNA form, the CDR3 reads TGTGCCTCCATAGGTCCGTCCTACGAGCAGTACTTC. This codes for CASIGPSYEQYF. V gene TRBV7-9 combines with J gene TRBJ2-7; no firm D call. Trimming removed 11 bases at V and 1 base at J, with 12 bases between. The V gene's germline CDR1 is SEHNR and CDR2 FQNEAQ (reference sequence). CDR3 length: 12 residues.

V and J are TRBV2 and TRBJ1-4; a weak D match, TRBD1 (5 bases). Trimming left V 6 bases short and J 4 bases short, with 15 bases between. The CDR3 contains 15 residues. Germline loops: CDR1 SNHLY, CDR2 FYNNEI. The CDR3 nucleotides are TGTGCCAGCAGGGCCAGTTCGGGACTTAATGAAAAACTGTTTTTT. It translates to CASRASSGLNEKLFF. Looking up the rest from reference TRBV2 and TRBJ1-4 gives the full variable domain: EPEVTQTPSHQVTQMGQEVILRCVPISNHLYFYWYRQILGQKVEFLVSFYNNEISEKSEIFDDQFSVERPDGSNFTLKIRSTKLEDSAMYFCASRASSGLNEKLFFGSGTQLSVL.

The chain employs TRBV7-8 and TRBJ1-5; no firm D call. Trimming removed 3 bases from V and 5 bases from J, with 20 bases in between. Germline loops: CDR1 SGHVS, CDR2 FQNEAQ. The CDR3 is 17 residues long. DNA of the CDR3: TGTGCCAGCAGCTTGGTAGGTTATCCGGCAGCCGATCAGCCCCAGCATTTT. Amino acids: CASSLVGYPAADQPQHF. The whole variable domain, filled in from reference TRBV7-8 and TRBJ1-5, reads GAGVSQSPRYKVAKRGQDVALRCDPISGHVSLFWYQQALGQGPEFLTYFQNEAQLDKSGLPSDRFFAERPEGSVSTLKIQRTQQEDSAVYLCASSLVGYPAADQPQHFGDGTRLSIL.

This sequence joins TRBV10-3 and TRBJ1-5, with TRBD1 matching over 10 bases. Germline loops: CDR1 ENHRY, CDR2 SYGVKD. V gave up 5 bases and J gave up 0 bases; unmatched junction bases: 7. The CDR3 loop spans 17 amino acids. CDR3 sequence reads: CAISPGQGTSSNQPQHF. The CDR3 nucleotides read TGTGCCATCAGTCCGGGACAGGGGACATCTAGCAATCAGCCCCAGCATTTT.

The chain combines TRBV6-6 with TRBJ2-3; tentatively, D is TRBD2 (5 bases). Germline loops: CDR1 MNHNY, CDR2 SVGAGI (reference sequence). With 0 bases removed from V and 6 bases from J, the gap between germline ends came to 13 bases. The CDR3 runs 15 residues. The DNA for the CDR3 is TGTGCCAGCAGTTACTCGGAAGCGGTCGTTGATACGCAGTATTTT. This encodes CASSYSEAVVDTQYF.

The rearrangement links TRBV5-6 to TRBJ1-6; no firm D call. V was shortened by 4 bases and J by 8 bases, with 19 bases between the two germline ends. The CDR3 sequence is 16 residues long. Per the germline V gene, CDR1 is SGHDT and CDR2 is YYEEEE. The CDR3 sequence: CASSLWRAGFYSPLHF. In DNA form, the CDR3 reads TGTGCCAGCAGCCTCTGGCGGGCGGGGTTTTATTCACCCCTCCACTTT.